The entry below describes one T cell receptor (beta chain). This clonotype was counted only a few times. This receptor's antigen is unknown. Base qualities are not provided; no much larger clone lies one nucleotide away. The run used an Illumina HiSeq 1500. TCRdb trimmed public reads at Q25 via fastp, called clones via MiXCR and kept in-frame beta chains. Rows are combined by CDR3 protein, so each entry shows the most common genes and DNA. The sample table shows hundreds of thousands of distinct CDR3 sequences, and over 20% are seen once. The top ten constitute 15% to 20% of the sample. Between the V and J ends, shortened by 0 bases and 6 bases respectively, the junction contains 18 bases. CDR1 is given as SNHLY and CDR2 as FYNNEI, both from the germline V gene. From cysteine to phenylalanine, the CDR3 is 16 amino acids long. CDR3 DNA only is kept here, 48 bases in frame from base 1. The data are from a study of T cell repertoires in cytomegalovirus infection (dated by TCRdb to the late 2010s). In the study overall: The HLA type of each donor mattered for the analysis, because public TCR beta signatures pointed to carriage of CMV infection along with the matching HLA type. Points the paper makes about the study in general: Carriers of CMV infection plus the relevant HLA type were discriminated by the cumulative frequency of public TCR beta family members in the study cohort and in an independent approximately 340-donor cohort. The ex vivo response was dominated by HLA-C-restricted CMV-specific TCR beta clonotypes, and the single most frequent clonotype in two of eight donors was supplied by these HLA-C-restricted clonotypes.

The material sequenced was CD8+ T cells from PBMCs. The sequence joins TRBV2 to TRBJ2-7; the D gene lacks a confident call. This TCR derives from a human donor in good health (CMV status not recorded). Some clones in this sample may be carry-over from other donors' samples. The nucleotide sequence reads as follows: TGTGCCAGCAGTGAAGCGCTTCTCGGGCCAAAGGGCGAGCAGTACTTC. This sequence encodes CASSEALLGPKGEQYF.